This TCR beta chain was observed in a study of radiation and T cells in renal cell carcinoma. Study-level findings and limits: Pretreatment tumor biopsies were lacking, so baseline clonotypes are unknown.

The method was immunoSEQ multiplex PCR; TCRdb's version includes in-frame clones alone and lacks a portion of them. The table records some 150,000 clones, about 86% of them present only once. The germline CDR1 and CDR2 sequences are LNHDA and SQIVND (reference sequence). With V trimmed by 7 bases and J by 2 bases, 11 bases remained unmatched. The CDR3 spans 16 residues. With regard to this clone: Its antigen remains unidentified.

Time point given: blood 4 weeks post-SBRT, at nephrectomy. Specified treatment: 15 Gy SBRT to primary tumor, nephrectomy 4 weeks later. Nephrectomy followed 15 Gy stereotactic body radiation by 4 weeks. The tumor was a clear cell renal cell carcinoma. The chain carries TRBV19 and TRBJ2-7; 10 bases are a match to TRBD1. The sample here was blood, taken from a patient whose treatment included radiotherapy and nephrectomy. The receptor comes from a woman aged 45-65 years with renal cell carcinoma. CDR3 region: CASTAGTGAGPYEQYF. DNA for the CDR3: TGTGCCAGTACCGCCGGGACAGGGGCGGGCCCCTACGAGCAGTACTTC.